The clone carrying this TCR beta chain has just a few counts. Study processing details: Reference gene primer amplification in the assay estimated nucleated cell counts. Assay: immunoSEQ multiplex PCR; the TCRdb copy retains only in-frame clones and omits some. The V and J calls and clone size are taken from that table; D and trimming were inferred from the DNA. Among roughly 500,000 clones listed, roughly nine tenths were seen once. The germline gives CDR1 SNHLY, CDR2 FYNNEI. V shed 6 bases, J shed 2 bases, and the junction held 1 base outside the gene matches. The CDR3 runs 13 residues. These data come from a study of blood T cell repertoires in COVID-19. Turning to the study itself: Italy, Spain and the United States were the sources of the convalescent and acute COVID-19 samples. Sources were T cells, B-cell-depleted T cells, or PBMCs; the material itself was cDNA or gDNA.

Sequencing input: PBMCs or T cells enriched from blood (not recorded which). The clonotype comes from a woman aged 55-69 years who had recovered from COVID-19. The chain uses TRBV2 and TRBJ2-7; the match to TRBD1 covers 10 bases. CDR3 nucleotide sequence: TGTGCCAGCAGGGGGACAGGGGCCTACGAGCAGTACGTC. Translating gives CASRGTGAYEQYV.